These 31 T cell receptor beta chains share one sample of origin, sequenced in a study of blood T cells in healthy people across ages. A second PCR, run for about 6 to 11 cycles, used a sample-barcoded 5' primer plus a J-beta primer mix. TCRdb processed the 5' RACE reads anew with MiXCR; each CDR3 protein has one entry. The sample lists around 2 million distinct CDR3 sequences, roughly 43% occurring once. Sequenced: blood. The receptors here all came from a human donor in good health.

The sample holds a few counts of this clonotype. The gene calls are TRBV10-3 and TRBJ1-2, with D hard to call. V lost 3 bases and J 3 bases, leaving 14 bases between the germline ends. This CDR3 is 15 amino acids long. Germline CDR1 and CDR2: ENHRY and SYGVKD. CDR3 region: CAISEPAGWDYGYTF. Here the CDR3 DNA reads TGTGCCATCAGTGAACCAGCGGGGTGGGACTATGGCTACACCTTC.

V gene TRBV4-1 combines with J gene TRBJ1-6; D unresolved. The V and J ends lost 8 bases and 0 bases respectively, with 11 bases between them. This CDR3 is 15 amino acids long. The germline gives CDR1 MGHRA, CDR2 YSYEKL. CDR3 DNA sequence: TGCGCCAGCCGAGACCAGAGCTCCTATAATTCACCCCTCCACTTT. Translating gives CASRDQSSYNSPLHF.

A single count supports this clonotype. This chain uses TRBV5-5 with TRBJ1-5; no firm D call. Trimming removed 2 bases at V and 3 bases at J, with 6 bases between. CDR1 and CDR2 from the germline V gene are SGHKS and YYEKEE (reference sequence). The CDR3 loop spans 13 amino acids. The CDR3 protein is CASSFEINQPQHF. CDR3 coding DNA: TGTGCCAGCAGCTTCGAGATCAATCAGCCCCAGCATTTT.

The rearrangement joins TRBV12-3 or TRBV12-4 to TRBJ2-4, with a tentative D call TRBD2 (6 bases). Between the trimmed V and J ends, which lost 5 bases and 7 bases, there was a span of 12 bases. The CDR3 spans 13 residues. DNA of the CDR3: TGTGCCAGCAGTCGGCCGGCGGGGAACATTCAGTACTTC. Its translation is CASSRPAGNIQYF.

The genes are TRBV7-9 and TRBJ2-5; D is possibly TRBD1 (5 bases). CDR1 and CDR2 (germline): SEHNR, FQNEAQ (reference sequence). The length of the CDR3 is 15 residues. Trimming left V 3 bases short and J 4 bases short, with 15 bases between. The CDR3 loop is CASSLIGRVGETQYF. As DNA, the CDR3 is TGTGCCAGCAGCTTGATAGGCAGGGTTGGAGAGACCCAGTACTTC.

This chain joins TRBV6-2 or TRBV6-3 and TRBJ2-5; D gene unclear. Germline V gene sequence: CDR1 MNHEY, CDR2 SVGEGT. CDR3 length: 12 amino acids. V was clipped by 6 bases and J by 4 bases, with 9 bases between them. The DNA for the CDR3 is TGTGCCAGCAGCCCTGTCGTAGAGACCCAGTACTTC. Translated: CASSPVVETQYF.

The rearrangement uses TRBV20-1 and TRBJ2-2, with D uncertain. CDR1 and CDR2 (germline): DFQATT, SNEGSKA (reference sequence). Deletions cut 6 bases from V and 7 bases from J, with 21 bases between. The CDR3 totals 15 residues. The CDR3 is CSAQKAAGRHGELFF. The CDR3 coding sequence is TGCAGTGCACAAAAAGCCGCCGGACGTCACGGGGAGCTGTTTTTT.

V usage is TRBV5-1 and J usage is TRBJ1-5; 10 bases are shared with TRBD1. The length of the CDR3 is 15 residues. The germline V gene has CDR1 SGHRS and CDR2 YFSETQ. The V gene end was trimmed by 4 bases and the J gene end by 5 bases; junction bases not matched to a gene: 6. As DNA, the CDR3 is TGCGCCAGCAGCATGACCGGGACAGGGGATCAGCCCCAGCATTTT. Amino acid sequence: CASSMTGTGDQPQHF.

This sequence joins TRBV30 and TRBJ2-7; a possible D gene is TRBD2 (5 bases). Germline loops: CDR1 GTSNPN, CDR2 SVGIG (reference sequence). The V end was cut by 5 bases, the J end by 6 bases, with 14 bases between. The CDR3 extends over 12 amino acids. The CDR3: CAWHIARGEQYF. CDR3 nucleotides: TGTGCCTGGCACATCGCCCGGGGCGAGCAGTACTTC.

The chain is built from TRBV2 and TRBJ2-3; 12 bases map to TRBD2. CDR1 is SNHLY and CDR2 is FYNNEI in the germline V gene. There are 15 residues in the CDR3. V trimming: 7 bases; J trimming: 2 bases; junction bases outside the gene matches: 4. CDR3 loop: CASNGLAGYTDTQYF. CDR3 coding DNA: TGTGCCAGCAATGGACTAGCGGGGTACACAGATACGCAGTATTTT.

CDR3: CASRVNPTTYNEQYF. The CDR3 nucleotides are TGTGCCAGCAGAGTGAACCCGACCACCTACAATGAGCAGTACTTC. The chain employs TRBV6-2 or TRBV6-3 and TRBJ2-4; no clear D gene. The V end was cut by 6 bases, the J end by 13 bases, with 25 bases between. The CDR3 runs 15 residues. Germline CDR1 reads MNHEY; CDR2 reads SVGEGT.

V is TRBV9 and J is TRBJ2-3, with D hard to call. This CDR3 has 14 residues. V was clipped by 1 base and J by 6 bases, with 12 bases between them. Germline loops: CDR1 SGDLS, CDR2 YYNGEE. CDR3 sequence: CASSVMATLDTQYF. Written as DNA, the CDR3 is TGTGCCAGCAGCGTAATGGCTACCTTGGATACGCAGTATTTT.

A remark on this clonotype: One end of the junction is discordant with germline, which a read error may explain. The V and J genes are TRBV12-3 or TRBV12-4 and TRBJ2-3; 7 nucleotides match TRBD1. The CDR3 runs 12 residues. CDR3 in amino acids: CVSRGIEDTQYF. The CDR3 DNA sequence: TGTGTCAGCAGGGGGATTGAGGATACGCAGTATTTT.

The chain couples TRBV4-3 to TRBJ2-7; D might be TRBD1 (6 bases). Germline values: CDR1 LGHNA, CDR2 YSLEER. CDR3 size: 15 residues. The V and J ends lost 4 bases and 3 bases respectively, with 16 bases between them. The CDR3 here is CASSRHREGGYEQYF. CDR3 DNA sequence: TGCGCCAGCAGCCGACACAGGGAAGGAGGCTACGAGCAGTACTTC.

The chain links TRBV4-3 to TRBJ1-5; 8 positions match TRBD1. The CDR3 spans 15 residues. Germline lookup yields CDR1 LGHNA and CDR2 YSLEER. V gave up 0 bases and J gave up 5 bases; unmatched junction bases: 3. CDR3 region: CASSQDVQGDQPQHF. The CDR3 bases are TGCGCCAGCAGCCAAGACGTACAGGGGGATCAGCCCCAGCATTTT.

The chain is built from TRBV25-1 and TRBJ1-2, with TRBD1 identical over 10 bases. V shed 4 bases and J 5 bases; nucleotides not matched to a gene: 7. The CDR3 consists of 15 residues. Per the germline V gene, CDR1 is MGHDK and CDR2 is SYGVNS. CDR3 DNA: TGTGCCAGCAGTGGTTGGACAGGGGGAGGTTATGGCTACACCTTC. This encodes CASSGWTGGGYGYTF.

This clonotype has just a few counts. This chain links TRBV7-3 with TRBJ1-2; D call uncertain. Germline-derived CDR1 and CDR2 are SGHTA and FQGTGA. This CDR3 region has 14 residues. With 0 bases removed from V and 6 bases from J, the gap between germline ends came to 11 bases. The CDR3 nucleotides read TGTGCCAGCAGCTTAACCCCGGTCTCCGATGGCTACACCTTC. Translating gives CASSLTPVSDGYTF.

This chain joins TRBV4-3 and TRBJ2-7; D possibly matches TRBD1 or TRBD2 (5 bases each). The CDR3 is made up of 14 amino acids. The germline gives CDR1 LGHNA, CDR2 YSLEER. Trimming took off 3 bases at V and 5 bases at J, with 14 bases between the two ends. The CDR3 DNA reads as TGCGCCAGCAGCCACGCGCACCGGGGCGACGAGCAGTACTTC. Amino acid sequence: CASSHAHRGDEQYF.

V is TRBV4-3 and J is TRBJ2-7, with D tentatively TRBD1 (6 bases). In germline, CDR1 is LGHNA, CDR2 YSLEER. The germline V and J ends were trimmed by 0 bases and 2 bases, with 17 bases remaining between them. The CDR3 totals 17 residues. CDR3 DNA sequence: TGCGCCAGCAGCCAAGATCCCGTCAGACAGGAACCCTACGAGCAGTACTTC. This gives the protein CASSQDPVRQEPYEQYF.

V gene TRBV20-1 combines with J gene TRBJ2-2; D not certain. Trimming removed 3 bases from V and 0 bases from J, with 5 bases in between. The CDR3 contains 13 residues. Per germline, CDR1 DFQATT and CDR2 SNEGSKA (reference sequence). This CDR3 reads CSARMPNTGELFF. The CDR3, as DNA: TGCAGTGCTAGGATGCCGAACACCGGGGAGCTGTTTTTT.

Only a few counts were recorded for this clonotype. This sequence joins TRBV18 and TRBJ2-1; D might be TRBD1 (6 bases). Germline V lookup: CDR1 KGHSH, CDR2 LQKENI. V gave up 5 bases and J gave up 7 bases, with 12 bases separating them. The CDR3 contains 13 residues. As DNA, the CDR3 is TGTGCCAGCTCAGGAACACAGGGAAATGAGCAGTTCTTC. Protein sequence: CASSGTQGNEQFF.

About this clonotype itself: At one of its ends the junction is not consistent with the germline gene, which may arise from a read error. V and J are TRBV20-1 and TRBJ1-5; D is unclear. This CDR3 comprises 16 residues. The germline V gene encodes CDR1 DFQATT and CDR2 SNEGSKA (reference sequence). The CDR3, as DNA: TGCAGTGCCAATGAGCCGGGAATTGTGCGCAATCAGCCCCAGCAGTTT. Translating it yields CSANEPGIVRNQPQQF.

Here the CDR3 DNA reads TGTGCCAGTAGTATCGGGTCTAACACTGAAGCTTTCTTT. This sequence encodes CASSIGSNTEAFF. The chain joins TRBV19 to TRBJ1-1; D is unresolved. Germline lookup yields CDR1 LNHDA and CDR2 SQIVND (reference sequence). The CDR3 runs to 13 residues. Trimming took 3 bases from V and 2 from J, leaving 7 bases between them.

The chain is built from TRBV12-3 or TRBV12-4 and TRBJ2-5; D gene ambiguous. Trimming stripped 5 bases from V and 5 bases from J, with 15 bases between. The CDR3 sequence is 14 residues long. In DNA, the CDR3 is TGTGCCAGCAGTCCCTTAAACCCCCGGGAGACCCAGTACTTC. This gives the protein CASSPLNPRETQYF.

The sample holds one count of this clonotype. The rearrangement uses TRBV7-9 and TRBJ2-5; possibly TRBD1 or TRBD2 for D (5 bases each). Germline loops: CDR1 SEHNR, CDR2 FQNEAQ (reference sequence). V was trimmed by 4 bases and J by 2 bases, leaving 17 bases between them. CDR3 length: 16 amino acids. The CDR3 bases are TGTGCCAGCAGCTCGGGTAGGGGACCTCGACAAGAGACCCAGTACTTC. Translation gives CASSSGRGPRQETQYF.

This clonotype was picked up one time. The V gene is TRBV7-9, the J gene TRBJ2-7; 10 bases are a match to TRBD1. This CDR3 contains 16 residues. The germline CDR1 and CDR2 sequences are SEHNR and FQNEAQ (reference sequence). The junction had 10 bases not matched to a gene; V was cut back by 3 bases and J by 5 bases. The CDR3 loop is CASSLGQGNKRHEQYF. The CDR3 DNA reads as TGTGCCAGCAGCTTGGGACAGGGGAATAAACGCCACGAGCAGTACTTC.

Worth noting for this clonotype: Germline is not matched at one junction end, which may reflect a read error. The chain recombines TRBV7-8 with TRBJ2-1; D is possibly TRBD1 or TRBD2 (5 bases each). There are 15 residues in the CDR3. Germline V gives CDR1 SGHVS, CDR2 FQNEAQ. CDR3 coding DNA: TGTGCCGGCAGCCCACCGGGGCTGGGGTACAATGAGCAGTTCTTC. Residues: CAGSPPGLGYNEQFF.

The chain joins TRBV7-2 to TRBJ2-1, with D unresolved. Trimming removed 5 bases from V and 5 bases from J, with 22 bases in between. The CDR3 is made up of 17 amino acids. Germline V lookup: CDR1 SGHTA, CDR2 FQGNSA. This CDR3 is CASSPHPSQYRHNEQFF. The CDR3, as DNA: TGTGCCAGCAGCCCACACCCCTCGCAATATCGCCACAATGAGCAGTTCTTC.

The V call is TRBV7-2, the J call TRBJ2-3; D is uncertain. The germline CDR1 and CDR2 sequences are SGHTA and FQGNSA. V lost 8 bases and J 2 bases, leaving 17 bases between the germline ends. This CDR3 spans 15 amino acids. CDR3 amino acids: CASSGVRAFTDTQYF. The CDR3 nucleotides are TGTGCCAGCTCCGGAGTAAGGGCTTTCACAGATACGCAGTATTTT.

The rearrangement links TRBV5-4 to TRBJ2-1; 10 bases match TRBD1. The CDR3 spans 14 residues. The V segment lost 4 bases and the J segment 9 bases; nucleotides outside the gene matches: 7. Germline loops: CDR1 SGHNT, CDR2 YYREEE (reference sequence). For the CDR3, the DNA is TGTGCCAGCAGCACCCGGACAGGGGGTCGTGAGCAGTTCTTC. This sequence encodes CASSTRTGGREQFF.

The V and J genes are TRBV2 and TRBJ1-2; 8 bases map to TRBD1. Germline V gene lookup returns CDR1 SNHLY and CDR2 FYNNEI. V was clipped by 5 bases and J by 12 bases; unmatched bases: 8. This CDR3 has 12 amino acids. The DNA for the CDR3 is TGTGCCAGCAGTCAAGACAGGGGAAGCAACACCTTC. It yields the protein CASSQDRGSNTF.